The T cell receptor (beta chain) under discussion was sequenced for a study of T cell responses to AZD1222 COVID-19 vaccine. The CDR3 runs to 15 residues. V lost 2 bases, J lost 7 bases, and 15 bases lay in between. The germline CDR1 and CDR2 sequences are KGHSH and LQKENI. Of note for this clone: Its specificity is not known.

Study conclusions and caveats: Increased Spike-specific TCR breadth and depth were observed after two AZD1222 doses. The study reported that nearly half of spike-specific TCRs target unmutated variant regions. Along spike, vaccine-associated CD4 TCRs were found throughout, with dominance at 160-218 and 743-854.

Clones were read by immunoSEQ multiplex PCR, and TCRdb kept only the in-frame ones, dropping some. The table has 150,000 or so clones, 91% seen once; the top ten hold about 3.8%. This sequence joins TRBV18 and TRBJ2-1, with a weak D call TRBD2 (5 bases). The sequenced sample was peripheral blood, obtained 28 days after the second AZD1222 dose. This receptor was identified in an adult who received the AZD1222 COVID-19 vaccine. The CDR3 region has the DNA TGTGCCAGCTCACCAGTCGAGGGAGTTGATAATGAGCAGTTCTTC. This codes for CASSPVEGVDNEQFF. The whole variable domain, remainder taken from reference TRBV18 and TRBJ2-1, is NAGVMQNPRHLVRRRGQEARLRCSPMKGHSHVYWYRQLPEEGLKFMVYLQKENIIDESGMPKERFSAEFPKEGPSILRIQQVVRGDSAAYFCASSPVEGVDNEQFFGPGTRLTVL.